A single sample is the source of the 14 T cell receptor beta chains below, sequenced in a study of control samples from healthy donors and cancer patients. TCRdb's copy holds only in-frame clones and misses some; the assay was immunoSEQ multiplex PCR. The sample includes over 200,000 clones, 82% of them seen just once. The sample consisted of PBMCs. All receptors come from a woman aged 60 to 75 with lung cancer.

The V call is TRBV19, the J call TRBJ1-5; TRBD1 aligns across 9 bases. Germline V gene sequence: CDR1 LNHDA, CDR2 SQIVND (reference sequence). The CDR3 extends over 16 amino acids. With 7 bases clipped from V and 0 bases from J, the junction kept 7 bases outside the gene matches. The CDR3 here is CASTGQGSYSNQPQHF. Here the CDR3 DNA reads TGTGCCAGTACGGGACAGGGAAGTTATAGCAATCAGCCCCAGCATTTT.

The gene calls are TRBV12-3 or TRBV12-4 and TRBJ2-5, with D perhaps being TRBD1 or TRBD2 (7 bases each). Trimming cost V 5 bases and J 4 bases, with 11 bases left between them. There are 13 residues in the CDR3. The CDR3 loop reads CASSPRGGETQYF. The CDR3 DNA reads TGTGCCAGCAGTCCCAGGGGGGGAGAGACCCAGTACTTC.

This clone was detected only once. The CDR3 reads CASSQGQNQPQHF. CDR3 nucleotide sequence: TGTGCCAGCAGCCAAGGACAGAATCAGCCCCAGCATTTT. This sequence joins TRBV3-1 (or the pseudogene TRBV3-2) and TRBJ1-5; possible D gene TRBD1, 5 bases. Germline CDR1 is LGHDT and CDR2 is YNNKEL (reference sequence). There are 13 residues in the CDR3. The V gene lost 1 base and the J gene lost 4 bases, with 5 bases spanning the gap.

This chain joins TRBV19 and TRBJ1-4; the D is unclear. Trimming cost V 2 bases and J 8 bases, with 12 bases left between them. The length of the CDR3 is 14 residues. Germline V CDR1 and CDR2: LNHDA, SQIVND (reference sequence). The CDR3 nucleotides are TGTGCCAGTAGTATAATCATGGCGGGCGAAAAACTGTTTTTT. Its translation is CASSIIMAGEKLFF. The whole variable domain, remainder taken from reference TRBV19 and TRBJ1-4, is DGGITQSPKYLFRKEGQNVTLSCEQNLNHDAMYWYRQDPGQGLRLIYYSQIVNDFQKGDIAEGYSVSREKKESFPLTVTSAQKNPTAFYLCASSIIMAGEKLFFGSGTQLSVL.

The V and J genes are TRBV4-2 and TRBJ1-6, with 7 bases identical to TRBD1. Trimming at V came to 4 bases and at J to 4 bases, leaving 1 base not matched to a gene. The CDR3 spans 14 residues. CDR1 is LGHNA, CDR2 YNFKEQ, per germline. The CDR3 DNA follows: TGTGCCAGCAGCCTACAGGGGTATAATTCACCCCTCCACTTT. Its translation is CASSLQGYNSPLHF.

The rearrangement uses TRBV2 and TRBJ2-5; 10 bases line up with TRBD1. This CDR3 is 13 amino acids long. CDR1 and CDR2 from the germline V gene are SNHLY and FYNNEI. Trimming removed 9 bases from V and 4 bases from J; junction bases left unmatched: 5. CDR3 sequence (DNA): TGTGCCAGAGACAGGGGGCAAGGAGAGACCCAGTACTTC. Protein product: CARDRGQGETQYF. The full variable domain, its missing parts supplied by reference TRBV2 and TRBJ2-5, is EPEVTQTPSHQVTQMGQEVILRCVPISNHLYFYWYRQILGQKVEFLVSFYNNEISEKSEIFDDQFSVERPDGSNFTLKIRSTKLEDSAMYFCARDRGQGETQYFGPGTRLLVL.

Comments on this clone: The same CDR3 arises from other DNA sequences in this sample as well. CDR3 residues: CASSIVGQPQHF. In nucleotides, the CDR3 is TGTGCCAGTAGTATAGTAGGTCAGCCCCAGCATTTT. The chain is built from TRBV19 and TRBJ1-5; D remains ambiguous. Per the germline V gene, CDR1 is LNHDA and CDR2 is SQIVND (reference sequence). The V gene lost 1 base and the J gene lost 6 bases, with 4 bases spanning the gap. This CDR3 comprises 12 residues.

This clone came up a few times. The chain couples TRBV15 to TRBJ2-7; tentative D call: TRBD2 (5 bases). V lost 1 base, J lost 1 base, and 11 bases lay in between. The CDR3 spans 15 residues. The germline V gene encodes CDR1 LNHNV and CDR2 YYDKDF (reference sequence). CDR3 bases: TGTGCCACCAGCAGAGCCGGGGATCCTTCCTACGAGCAGTACTTC. As protein: CATSRAGDPSYEQYF.

Only one count was recorded for this clone. This chain uses TRBV3-1 (or the pseudogene TRBV3-2) with TRBJ2-7, with 8 bases identical to TRBD2. The J segment lost 5 bases and the V segment lost 4 bases, leaving 4 bases of the junction unmatched. This CDR3 has 13 residues. The V gene's germline CDR1 is LGHDT and CDR2 YNNKEL (reference sequence). CDR3 nucleotide sequence: TGTGCCAGCAGCCTTGGACTAGCCAACGAGCAGTACTTC. It yields the protein CASSLGLANEQYF.

There are many counts of this clone. Here the CDR3 DNA reads TGTGCCAGTAGGACCGGGAACGATGGCTACACCTTC. It translates to CASRTGNDGYTF. This sequence joins TRBV19 and TRBJ1-2; D gene ambiguous. V shed 6 bases and J shed 6 bases, with 11 bases lying between them. Germline CDR1 reads LNHDA; CDR2 reads SQIVND (reference sequence). This CDR3 contains 12 residues.

The chain combines TRBV6-1 with TRBJ1-5; a weak D match, TRBD1 (6 bases). In germline, CDR1 is MNHNS, CDR2 SASEGT. This CDR3 has 16 residues. Trimming stripped 2 bases from V and 5 bases from J, with 16 bases between. CDR3 sequence (DNA): TGTGCCAGCAGTGAAATTAGGCCCAGGGGACATCAGCCCCAGCATTTT. Translation: CASSEIRPRGHQPQHF.

V usage is TRBV18 and J usage is TRBJ2-7; the D is unclear. Germline V gene data show CDR1 as KGHSH and CDR2 as LQKENI. The CDR3 is 14 residues long. V was shortened by 2 bases and J by 0 bases, with 8 bases between the two germline ends. CDR3 DNA sequence: TGTGCCAGCTCACCAGGTTTTAGCTCCTACGAGCAGTACTTC. Translated, it gives CASSPGFSSYEQYF.

With regard to this clone: A junction boundary mismatches the germline segment, possibly from a read error. V gene TRBV5-1 combines with J gene TRBJ2-4; D is undetermined. This CDR3 contains 12 residues. The germline V gene encodes CDR1 SGHRS and CDR2 YFSETQ. The chain's CDR3 is CASSHDKYIQYF. The CDR3 DNA sequence: TGCGCCAGCAGCCACGACAAATACATTCAGTACTTC.

This chain connects TRBV28 to TRBJ2-1; 9 bases map to TRBD2. Losses at the gene ends were 6 bases for V and 1 base for J; bases not matched to a gene: 7. In germline, CDR1 is MDHEN, CDR2 SYDVKM. The CDR3 loop spans 16 amino acids. CDR3 region: CASRSTSGTSYNEQFF. CDR3 sequence (DNA): TGTGCCAGCAGGTCGACTAGCGGTACATCCTACAATGAGCAGTTCTTC. The variable domain in full, completed from reference TRBV28 and TRBJ2-1, reads DVKVTQSSRYLVKRTGEKVFLECVQDMDHENMFWYRQDPGLGLRLIYFSYDVKMKEKGDIPEGYSVSREKKERFSLILESASTNQTSMYLCASRSTSGTSYNEQFFGPGTRLTVL.